This section outlines one T cell receptor (beta chain) sequence together with its context. The entry originates in a study of OX40 agonist ivuxolimab in advanced cancers. Profiling relied on immunoSEQ multiplex PCR, and the TCRdb table lists in-frame clones only, not all of them. The table records some 65,000 clones, 75% to 90% of them present only once. The germline V and J ends were trimmed by 0 bases and 6 bases, with 9 bases remaining between them. The CDR3 spans 13 residues. Germline CDR1 reads SGHRS; CDR2 reads YFSETQ. The TCR comes from an adult with an advanced solid tumor such as melanoma, head and neck, liver or kidney cancer. The rearrangement uses TRBV5-1 and TRBJ1-1; D uncertain. This material consisted of CD4+ or CD8+ T cells sorted from blood, taken in a trial of the OX40 agonist ivuxolimab. The CDR3 nucleotides are TGCGCCAGCAGCTTGGACGGCGTGGCTGAAGCTTTCTTT. Protein sequence: CASSLDGVAEAFF.